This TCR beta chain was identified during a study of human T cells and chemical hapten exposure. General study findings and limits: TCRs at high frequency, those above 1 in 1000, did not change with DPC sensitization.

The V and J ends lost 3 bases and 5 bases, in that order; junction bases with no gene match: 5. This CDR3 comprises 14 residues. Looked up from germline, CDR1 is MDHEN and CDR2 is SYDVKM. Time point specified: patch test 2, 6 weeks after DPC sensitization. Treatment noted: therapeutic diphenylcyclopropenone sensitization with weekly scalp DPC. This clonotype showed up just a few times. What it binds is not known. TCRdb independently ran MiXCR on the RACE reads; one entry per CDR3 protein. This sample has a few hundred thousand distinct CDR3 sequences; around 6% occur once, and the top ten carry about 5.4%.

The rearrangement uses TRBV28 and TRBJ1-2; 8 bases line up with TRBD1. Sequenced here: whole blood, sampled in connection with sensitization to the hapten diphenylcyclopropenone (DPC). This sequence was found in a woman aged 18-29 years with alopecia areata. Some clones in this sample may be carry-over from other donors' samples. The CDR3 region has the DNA TGTGCCAGCAGTTTGCAGGGGGCAGTTTATGGCTACACCTTC. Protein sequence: CASSLQGAVYGYTF.